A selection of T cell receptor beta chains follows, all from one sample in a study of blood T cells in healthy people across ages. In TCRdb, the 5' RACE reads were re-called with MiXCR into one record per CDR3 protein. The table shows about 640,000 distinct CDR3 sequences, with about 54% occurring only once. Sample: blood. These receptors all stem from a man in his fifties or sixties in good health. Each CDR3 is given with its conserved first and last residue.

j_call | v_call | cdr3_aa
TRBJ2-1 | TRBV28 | CASSYRALGQGWFF
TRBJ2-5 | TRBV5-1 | CASSLYAGAREGTQYF
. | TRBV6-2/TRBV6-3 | CASNPAGALYEQYF
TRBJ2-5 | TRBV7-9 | CASSLFSAGDGETQYF
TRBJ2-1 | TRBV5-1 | CASSLALSEWQFF
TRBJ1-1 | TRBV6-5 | CASSYGDSPNTEAFF
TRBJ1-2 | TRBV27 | CASSARVGYGYTF
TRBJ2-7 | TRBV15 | CATSRDPGTSYEQYF
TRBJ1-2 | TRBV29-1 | CSVESPNYGYTF
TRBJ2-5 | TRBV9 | CASSESPFSVETQYF
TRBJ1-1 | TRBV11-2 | CASSLTNTEAFF
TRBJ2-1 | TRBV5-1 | CASSLGTGSRGNEQFF
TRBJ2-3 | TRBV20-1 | CSARPRVTSGDTQYF
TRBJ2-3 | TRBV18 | CASSPPATTDTQYF
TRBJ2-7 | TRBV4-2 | CASSQDVGAGGDIYEQYF
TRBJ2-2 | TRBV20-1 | CSANSGTATGELFF
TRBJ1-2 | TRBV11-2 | CASSSRTGTYGYTF
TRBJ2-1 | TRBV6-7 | CASSSVYEQFF
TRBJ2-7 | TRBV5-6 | CASSPQVSGGKTGEQYF
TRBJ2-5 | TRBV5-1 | CASSLAGTEQETQYF
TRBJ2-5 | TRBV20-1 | CSAMPGQGFAETQYF
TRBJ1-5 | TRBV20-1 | CNARNQGSQPQHF
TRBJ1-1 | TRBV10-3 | CATRPGQGNTEAFF
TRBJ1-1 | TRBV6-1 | CASREAGNTEAFF